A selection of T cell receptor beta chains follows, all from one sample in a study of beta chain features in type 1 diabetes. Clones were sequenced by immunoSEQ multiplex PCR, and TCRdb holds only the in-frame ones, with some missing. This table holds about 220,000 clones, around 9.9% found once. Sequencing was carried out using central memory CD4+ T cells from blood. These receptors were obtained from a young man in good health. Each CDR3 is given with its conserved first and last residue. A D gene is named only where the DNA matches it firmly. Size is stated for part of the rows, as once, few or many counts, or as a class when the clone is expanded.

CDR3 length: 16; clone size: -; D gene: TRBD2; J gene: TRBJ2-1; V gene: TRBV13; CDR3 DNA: TGTGCCAGCAGCTTGGTAATCAGCGGGAGGTACAATGAGCAGTTCTTC; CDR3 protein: CASSLVISGRYNEQFF
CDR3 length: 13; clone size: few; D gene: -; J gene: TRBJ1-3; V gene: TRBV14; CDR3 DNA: TGTGCCAGCCGCAGAGCCTCTGGAAACACCATATATTTT; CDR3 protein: CASRRASGNTIYF
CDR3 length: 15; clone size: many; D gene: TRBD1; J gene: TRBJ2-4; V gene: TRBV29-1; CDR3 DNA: TGCAGCGTTGAAGATACGGGACAGGGCGGAAACATTCAGTACTTC; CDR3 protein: CSVEDTGQGGNIQYF
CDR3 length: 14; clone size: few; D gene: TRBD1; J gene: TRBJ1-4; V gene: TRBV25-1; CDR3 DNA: TGTGCCAGCAGTACACAGGGGGCTAATGAAAAACTGTTTTTT; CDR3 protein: CASSTQGANEKLFF
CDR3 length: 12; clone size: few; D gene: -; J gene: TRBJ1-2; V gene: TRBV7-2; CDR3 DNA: TGTGCCAGCAGTTCGGAGTCTTATGGCTACACCTTC; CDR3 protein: CASSSESYGYTF
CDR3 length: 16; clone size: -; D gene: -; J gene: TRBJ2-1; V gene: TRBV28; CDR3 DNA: TGTGCCAGCAGTCCCCAGGGGGGAGGGCCAATCGATGAGCAGTTCTTC; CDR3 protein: CASSPQGGGPIDEQFF
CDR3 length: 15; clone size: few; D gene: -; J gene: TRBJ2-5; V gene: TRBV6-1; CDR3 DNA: TGTGCCAGCAGTGAAGATAGGGGCCTCCAAGAGACCCAGTACTTC; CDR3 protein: CASSEDRGLQETQYF
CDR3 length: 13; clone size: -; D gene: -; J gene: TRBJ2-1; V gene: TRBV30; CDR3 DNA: TGTGCCTGGCTACCCGGAGGCGGTAATGAGCAGTTCTTC; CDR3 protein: CAWLPGGGNEQFF
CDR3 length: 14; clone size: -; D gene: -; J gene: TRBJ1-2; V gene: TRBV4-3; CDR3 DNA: TGCGCCAGCAGCCAAGCCACAGGGCAGAGAGGCTACACCTTC; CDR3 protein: CASSQATGQRGYTF
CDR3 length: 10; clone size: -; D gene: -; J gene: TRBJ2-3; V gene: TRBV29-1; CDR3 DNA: TGCAGCTCGTATACAGATACGCAGTATTTT; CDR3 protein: CSSYTDTQYF
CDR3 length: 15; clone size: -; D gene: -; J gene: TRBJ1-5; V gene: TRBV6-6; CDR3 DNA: TGTGCCAGCAGTGGACCGGGTGGGGGAAATCAGCCCCAGCATTTT; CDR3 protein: CASSGPGGGNQPQHF
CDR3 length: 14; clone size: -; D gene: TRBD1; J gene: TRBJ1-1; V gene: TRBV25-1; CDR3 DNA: TGTGCCAGCAGTGAACAGGGGGGTCTCACTGAAGCTTTCTTT; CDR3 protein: CASSEQGGLTEAFF
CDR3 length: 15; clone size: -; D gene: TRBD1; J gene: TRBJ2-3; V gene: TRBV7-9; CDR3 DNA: TGTGCCAGCATCCTGGACAGGGGGAACACAGATACGCAGTATTTT; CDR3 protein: CASILDRGNTDTQYF
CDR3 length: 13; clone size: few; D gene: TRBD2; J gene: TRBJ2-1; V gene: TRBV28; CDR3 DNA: TGTGCCATCAGCGCGGGAGAGTCAAATGAGCAGTTCTTC; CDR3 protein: CAISAGESNEQFF
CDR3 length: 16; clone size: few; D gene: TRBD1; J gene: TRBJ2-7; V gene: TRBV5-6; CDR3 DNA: TGTGCCAGCAGTTTGTACCCACCGGACAGGGGCTACGAGCAGTACTTC; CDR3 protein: CASSLYPPDRGYEQYF
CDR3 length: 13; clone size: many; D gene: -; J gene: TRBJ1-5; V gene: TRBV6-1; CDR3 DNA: TGTGCCAGCAGTGATGGAGGCAATCAGCCCCAGCATTTT; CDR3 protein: CASSDGGNQPQHF
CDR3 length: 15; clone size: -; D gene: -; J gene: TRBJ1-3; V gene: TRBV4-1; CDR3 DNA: TGCGCCAGCAGCATAGGACTCACGGACGGAAACACCATATATTTT; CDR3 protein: CASSIGLTDGNTIYF
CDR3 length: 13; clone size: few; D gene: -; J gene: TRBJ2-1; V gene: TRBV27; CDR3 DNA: TGTGCCAGCAGTTTATCCCCGTCGGCAGGGATACTCTTC; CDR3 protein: CASSLSPSAGILF
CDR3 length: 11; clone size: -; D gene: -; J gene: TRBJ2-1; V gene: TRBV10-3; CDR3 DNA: TGTGCCACCAACTCCTACAATGAGCAGTTCTTC; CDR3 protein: CATNSYNEQFF
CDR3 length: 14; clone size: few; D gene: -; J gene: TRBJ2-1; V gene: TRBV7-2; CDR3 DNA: TGTGCCAGCAGCTGGCGGCCGGCCTACAATGAGCAGTTCTTC; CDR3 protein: CASSWRPAYNEQFF
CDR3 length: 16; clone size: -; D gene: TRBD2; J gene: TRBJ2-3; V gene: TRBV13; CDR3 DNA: TGTGCCAGCAGCTTAAGACTAGCGGGAGCCCTAGATACGCAGTATTTT; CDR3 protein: CASSLRLAGALDTQYF
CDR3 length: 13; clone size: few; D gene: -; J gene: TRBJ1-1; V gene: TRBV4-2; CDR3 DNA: TGTGCCAGCAGCCAACCCCGGGACGGTGAAGCTTTCTTT; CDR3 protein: CASSQPRDGEAFF
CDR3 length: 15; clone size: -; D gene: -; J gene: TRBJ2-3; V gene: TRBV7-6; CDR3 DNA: TGTGCCAGCAGCTCGTCTCACGGGCGCACAGATACGCAGTATTTT; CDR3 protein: CASSSSHGRTDTQYF
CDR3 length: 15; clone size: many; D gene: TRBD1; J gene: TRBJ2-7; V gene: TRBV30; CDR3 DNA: TGTGCCTGGAGTTGGCTTGGGGACAGGGCCACCGAGCAGTACTTC; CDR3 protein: CAWSWLGDRATEQYF
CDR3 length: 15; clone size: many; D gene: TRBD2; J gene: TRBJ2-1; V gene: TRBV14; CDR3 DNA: TGTGCCAGCAGCCACGTCGGACTAGCAAGCAATGAGCAGTTCTTC; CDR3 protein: CASSHVGLASNEQFF
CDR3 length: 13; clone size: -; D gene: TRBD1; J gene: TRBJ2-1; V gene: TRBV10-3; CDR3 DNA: TGTGCCATCAGTTTGACAGGGGCGGATGAGCAGTTCTTC; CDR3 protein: CAISLTGADEQFF
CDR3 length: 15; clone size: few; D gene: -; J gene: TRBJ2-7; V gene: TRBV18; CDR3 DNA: TGTGCCAGCTCACCACCGAACTCTGACTCATACGAGCAGTACTTC; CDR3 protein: CASSPPNSDSYEQYF
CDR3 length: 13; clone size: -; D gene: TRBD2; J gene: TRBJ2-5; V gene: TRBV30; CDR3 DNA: TGTGCCTGGAGTATAGCGGGAGCCGAGACCCAGTACTTC; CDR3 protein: CAWSIAGAETQYF
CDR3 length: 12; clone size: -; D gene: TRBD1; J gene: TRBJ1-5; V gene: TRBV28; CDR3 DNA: TGTGCCAGCAGTTCAGGGGGGCAGCCCCAGCATTTT; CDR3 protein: CASSSGGQPQHF
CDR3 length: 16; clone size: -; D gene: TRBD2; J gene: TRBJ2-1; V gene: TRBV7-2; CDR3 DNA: TGTGCCAGCAGCACAGGACTAGCGGGATTGGGAAATGAGCAGTTCTTC; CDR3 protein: CASSTGLAGLGNEQFF
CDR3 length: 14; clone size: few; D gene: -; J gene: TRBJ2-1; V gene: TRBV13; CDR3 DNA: TGTGCCAGCAGCTCATCACTCACCACTCGGGAGCAGTTCTTC; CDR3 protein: CASSSSLTTREQFF
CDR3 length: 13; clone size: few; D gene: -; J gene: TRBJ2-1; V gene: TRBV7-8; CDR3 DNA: TGTGCCAGCAGCGGCCACAGGAGCAATGAGCAGTTCTTC; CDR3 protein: CASSGHRSNEQFF
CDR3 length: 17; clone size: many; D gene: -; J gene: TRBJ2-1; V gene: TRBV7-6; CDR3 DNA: TGTGCCAGCAGCCCGCGACATGGAGACTCTACCTACAATGAGCAGTTCTTC; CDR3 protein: CASSPRHGDSTYNEQFF
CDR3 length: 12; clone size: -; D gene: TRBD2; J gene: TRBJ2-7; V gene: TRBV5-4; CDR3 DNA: TGTGCCAGCAGCTTGGTAGCGGGCGAGCAGTACTTC; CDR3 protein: CASSLVAGEQYF
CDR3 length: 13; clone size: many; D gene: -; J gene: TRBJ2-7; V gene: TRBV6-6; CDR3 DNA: TGTGCCAGCAGGGACAGTGTAACCTACGAGCAGTACTTC; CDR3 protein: CASRDSVTYEQYF
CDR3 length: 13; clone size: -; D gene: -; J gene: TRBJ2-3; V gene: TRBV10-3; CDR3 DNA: TGTGCCATCAGTGGCGAGGCTGGAGATACGCAGTATTTT; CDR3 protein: CAISGEAGDTQYF
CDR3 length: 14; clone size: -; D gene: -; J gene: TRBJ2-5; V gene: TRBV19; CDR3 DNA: TGTGCCAGTAGTCGTTGGGGGTCACAAGAGACCCAGTACTTC; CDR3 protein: CASSRWGSQETQYF
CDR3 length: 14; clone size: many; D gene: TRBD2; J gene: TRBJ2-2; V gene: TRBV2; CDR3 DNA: TGTGCCAGCTGGGGACTAGCGGACACCGGGGAGCTGTTTTTT; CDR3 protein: CASWGLADTGELFF
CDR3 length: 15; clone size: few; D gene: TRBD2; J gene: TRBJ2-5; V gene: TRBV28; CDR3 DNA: TGTGCCAGCTCACCGCCGGGACTAGCGGGAGAGACCCAGTACTTC; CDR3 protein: CASSPPGLAGETQYF